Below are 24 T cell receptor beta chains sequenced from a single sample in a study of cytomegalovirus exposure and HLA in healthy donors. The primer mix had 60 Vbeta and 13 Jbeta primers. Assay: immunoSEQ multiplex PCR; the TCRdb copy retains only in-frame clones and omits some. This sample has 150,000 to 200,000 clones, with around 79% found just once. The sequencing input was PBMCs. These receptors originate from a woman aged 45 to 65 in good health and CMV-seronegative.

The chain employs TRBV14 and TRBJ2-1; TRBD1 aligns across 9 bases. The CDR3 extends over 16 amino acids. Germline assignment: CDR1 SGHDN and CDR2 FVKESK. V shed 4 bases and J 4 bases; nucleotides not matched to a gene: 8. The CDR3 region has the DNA TGTGCCAGCAGCCCCGGACAGGGGAAGAGGTACAATGAGCAGTTCTTC. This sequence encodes CASSPGQGKRYNEQFF.

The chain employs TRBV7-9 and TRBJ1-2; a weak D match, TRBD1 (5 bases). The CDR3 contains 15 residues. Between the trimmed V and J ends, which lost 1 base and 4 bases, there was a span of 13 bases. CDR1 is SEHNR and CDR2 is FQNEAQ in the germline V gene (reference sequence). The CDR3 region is CASSLGYPGPYGYTF. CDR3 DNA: TGTGCCAGCAGCTTAGGGTATCCAGGGCCCTATGGCTACACCTTC.

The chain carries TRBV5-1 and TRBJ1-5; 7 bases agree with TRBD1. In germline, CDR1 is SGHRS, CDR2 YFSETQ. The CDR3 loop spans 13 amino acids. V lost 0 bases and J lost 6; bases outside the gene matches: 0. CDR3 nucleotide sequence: TGCGCCAGCAGCTTGGGACAGGGTCAGCCCCAGCATTTT. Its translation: CASSLGQGQPQHF. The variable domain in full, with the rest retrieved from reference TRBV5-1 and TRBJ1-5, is KAGVTQTPRYLIKTRGQQVTLSCSPISGHRSVSWYQQTPGQGLQFLFEYFSETQRNKGNFPGRFSGRQFSNSRSEMNVSTLELGDSALYLCASSLGQGQPQHFGDGTRLSIL.

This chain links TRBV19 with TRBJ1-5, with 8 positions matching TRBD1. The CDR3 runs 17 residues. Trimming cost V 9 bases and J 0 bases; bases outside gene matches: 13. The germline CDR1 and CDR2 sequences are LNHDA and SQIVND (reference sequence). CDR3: CASLKLQGGYSNQPQHF. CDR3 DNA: TGTGCCAGCTTAAAACTACAGGGGGGCTATAGCAATCAGCCCCAGCATTTT.

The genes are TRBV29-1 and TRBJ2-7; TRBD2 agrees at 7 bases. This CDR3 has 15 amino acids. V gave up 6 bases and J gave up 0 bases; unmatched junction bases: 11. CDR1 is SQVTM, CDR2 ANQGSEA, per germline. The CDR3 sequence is CSVLGLAETSYEQYF. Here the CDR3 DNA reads TGCAGCGTGCTAGGGCTAGCGGAGACCTCCTACGAGCAGTACTTC.

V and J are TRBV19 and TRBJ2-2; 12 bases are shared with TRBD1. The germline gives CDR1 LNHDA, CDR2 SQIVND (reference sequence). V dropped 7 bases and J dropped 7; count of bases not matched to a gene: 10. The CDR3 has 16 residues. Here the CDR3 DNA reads TGTGCCAGTATTCCCTCCGGGACAGGGGGCGGCGGGGAGCTGTTTTTT. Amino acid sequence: CASIPSGTGGGGELFF. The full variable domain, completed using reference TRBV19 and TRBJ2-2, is DGGITQSPKYLFRKEGQNVTLSCEQNLNHDAMYWYRQDPGQGLRLIYYSQIVNDFQKGDIAEGYSVSREKKESFPLTVTSAQKNPTAFYLCASIPSGTGGGGELFFGEGSRLTVL.

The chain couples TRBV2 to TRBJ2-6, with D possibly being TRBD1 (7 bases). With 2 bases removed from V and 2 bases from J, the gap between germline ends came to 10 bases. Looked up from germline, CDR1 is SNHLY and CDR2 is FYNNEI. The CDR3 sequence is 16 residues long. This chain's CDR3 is CASSERRGPGANVLTF. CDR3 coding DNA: TGTGCCAGCAGTGAACGGAGGGGGCCTGGGGCCAACGTCCTGACTTTC.

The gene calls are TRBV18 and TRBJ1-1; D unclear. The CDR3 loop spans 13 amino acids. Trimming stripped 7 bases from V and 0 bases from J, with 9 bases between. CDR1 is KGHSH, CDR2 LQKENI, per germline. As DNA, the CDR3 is TGTGCCAGCTTCCTGGAGCTGAACACTGAAGCTTTCTTT. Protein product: CASFLELNTEAFF.

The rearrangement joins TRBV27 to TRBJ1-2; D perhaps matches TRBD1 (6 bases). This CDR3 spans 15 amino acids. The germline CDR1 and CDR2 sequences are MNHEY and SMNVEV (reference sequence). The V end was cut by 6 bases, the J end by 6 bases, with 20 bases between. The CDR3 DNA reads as TGTGCCAGCAGCTTCTTTACAGGGCTCTTCGATGGCTACACCTTC. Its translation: CASSFFTGLFDGYTF.

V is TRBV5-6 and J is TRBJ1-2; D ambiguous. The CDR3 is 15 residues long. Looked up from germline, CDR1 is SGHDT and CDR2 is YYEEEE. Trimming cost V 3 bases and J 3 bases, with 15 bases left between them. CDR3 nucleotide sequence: TGTGCCAGCAGCTCTCCGCCCCTGAGTGACTATGGCTACACCTTC. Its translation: CASSSPPLSDYGYTF.

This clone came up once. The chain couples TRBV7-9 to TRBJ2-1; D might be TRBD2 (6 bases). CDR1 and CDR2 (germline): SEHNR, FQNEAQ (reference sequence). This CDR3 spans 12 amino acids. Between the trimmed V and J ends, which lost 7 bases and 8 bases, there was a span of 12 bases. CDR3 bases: TGTGCCAGCATCGGAGGAGGGTATGAGCAGTTCTTC. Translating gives CASIGGGYEQFF.

CDR3 loop: CASSQDWVAGGGYNEQFF. CDR3 sequence (DNA): TGCGCCAGCAGCCAAGATTGGGTAGCGGGAGGGGGGTACAATGAGCAGTTCTTC. J is TRBJ2-1 and V is TRBV4-3; 11 bases agree with TRBD2. V was pared by 0 bases and J by 4 bases, with 8 bases of the junction left unmatched. Per the germline V gene, CDR1 is LGHNA and CDR2 is YSLEER. The CDR3 runs 18 residues.

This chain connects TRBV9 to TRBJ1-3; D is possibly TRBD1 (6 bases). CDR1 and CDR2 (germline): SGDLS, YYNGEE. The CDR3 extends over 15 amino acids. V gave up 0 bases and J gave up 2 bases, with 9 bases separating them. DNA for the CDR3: TGTGCCAGCAGCGTAGGTCCAGGGGCTGGAAACACCATATATTTT. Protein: CASSVGPGAGNTIYF.

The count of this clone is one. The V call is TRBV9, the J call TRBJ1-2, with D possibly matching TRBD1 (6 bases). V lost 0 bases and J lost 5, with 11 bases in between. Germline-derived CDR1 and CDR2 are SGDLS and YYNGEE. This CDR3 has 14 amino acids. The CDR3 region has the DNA TGTGCCAGCAGCGTAGCTACAGGGCCTTATGGCTACACCTTC. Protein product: CASSVATGPYGYTF.

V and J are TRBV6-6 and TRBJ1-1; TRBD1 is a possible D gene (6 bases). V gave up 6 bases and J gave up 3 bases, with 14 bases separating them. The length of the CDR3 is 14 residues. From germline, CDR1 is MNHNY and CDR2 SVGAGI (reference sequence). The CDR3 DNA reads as TGTGCCAGCAGGACCACAGGGAATTACACTGAAGCTTTCTTT. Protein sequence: CASRTTGNYTEAFF.

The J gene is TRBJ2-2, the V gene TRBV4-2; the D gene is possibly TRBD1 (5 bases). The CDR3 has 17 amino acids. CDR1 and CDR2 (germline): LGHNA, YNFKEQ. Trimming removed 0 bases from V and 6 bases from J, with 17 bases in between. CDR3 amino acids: CASSQERLGVWAGELFF. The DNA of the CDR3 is TGTGCCAGCAGCCAAGAGCGATTAGGGGTTTGGGCCGGGGAGCTGTTTTTT.

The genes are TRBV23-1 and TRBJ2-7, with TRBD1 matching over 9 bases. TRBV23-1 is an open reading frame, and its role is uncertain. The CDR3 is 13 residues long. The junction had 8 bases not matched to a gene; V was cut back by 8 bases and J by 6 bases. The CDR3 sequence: CASRRGQGSEQYF. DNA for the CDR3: TGCGCCAGCCGTCGGGGACAGGGAAGCGAGCAGTACTTC.

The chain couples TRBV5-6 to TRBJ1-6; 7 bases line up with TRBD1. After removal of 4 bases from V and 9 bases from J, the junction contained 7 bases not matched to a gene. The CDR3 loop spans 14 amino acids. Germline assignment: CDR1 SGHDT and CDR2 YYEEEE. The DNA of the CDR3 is TGTGCCAGCAGCAAGAGACAGGGTCGTTCACCCCTCCACTTT. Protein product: CASSKRQGRSPLHF.

The CDR3 region has the DNA TGTGCCAGCAGCCAAGGGGGGACTAGTGTCTACGAGCAGTACTTC. Translation: CASSQGGTSVYEQYF. The chain recombines TRBV14 with TRBJ2-7; the match to TRBD2 covers 8 bases. The CDR3 consists of 15 residues. Trimming took 1 base from V and 3 from J; bases not matched to a gene: 5. Germline lookup yields CDR1 SGHDN and CDR2 FVKESK.

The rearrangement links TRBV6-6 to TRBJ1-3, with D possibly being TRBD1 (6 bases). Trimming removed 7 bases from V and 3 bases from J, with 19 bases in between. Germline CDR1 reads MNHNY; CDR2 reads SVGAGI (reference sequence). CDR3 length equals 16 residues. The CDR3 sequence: CASTLRPGQYGNTIYF. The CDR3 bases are TGTGCCAGCACCCTAAGGCCCGGACAGTATGGAAACACCATATATTTT.

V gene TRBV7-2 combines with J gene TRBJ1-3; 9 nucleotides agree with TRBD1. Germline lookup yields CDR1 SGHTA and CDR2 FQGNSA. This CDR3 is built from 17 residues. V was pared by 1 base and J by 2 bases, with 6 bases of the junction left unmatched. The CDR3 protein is CASSLVDRGNPGNTIYF. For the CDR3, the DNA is TGTGCCAGCAGCTTAGTGGACAGGGGCAACCCTGGAAACACCATATATTTT.

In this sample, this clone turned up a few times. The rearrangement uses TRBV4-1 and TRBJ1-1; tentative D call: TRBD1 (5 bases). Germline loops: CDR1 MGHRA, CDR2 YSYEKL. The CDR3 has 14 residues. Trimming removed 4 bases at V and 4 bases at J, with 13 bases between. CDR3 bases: TGCGCCAGCAGCCGAAATACAGGTGGCACTGAAGCTTTCTTT. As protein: CASSRNTGGTEAFF.

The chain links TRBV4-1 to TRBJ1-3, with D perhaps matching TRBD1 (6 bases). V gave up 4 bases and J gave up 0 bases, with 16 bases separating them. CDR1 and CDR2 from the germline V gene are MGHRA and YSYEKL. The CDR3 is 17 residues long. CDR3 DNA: TGCGCCAGCAGCCGATTAGACAGGCCAAGCTCTGGAAACACCATATATTTT. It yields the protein CASSRLDRPSSGNTIYF.

CDR3 nucleotides: TGTGCCAGCAGTGAATACAGGTATAGCAATCAGCCCCAGCATTTT. This gives the protein CASSEYRYSNQPQHF. The rearrangement uses TRBV6-1 and TRBJ1-5; D is possibly TRBD1 (5 bases). Trimming removed 2 bases at V and 0 bases at J, with 8 bases between. CDR1 MNHNS and CDR2 SASEGT come from the germline V gene. This CDR3 is 15 amino acids long.